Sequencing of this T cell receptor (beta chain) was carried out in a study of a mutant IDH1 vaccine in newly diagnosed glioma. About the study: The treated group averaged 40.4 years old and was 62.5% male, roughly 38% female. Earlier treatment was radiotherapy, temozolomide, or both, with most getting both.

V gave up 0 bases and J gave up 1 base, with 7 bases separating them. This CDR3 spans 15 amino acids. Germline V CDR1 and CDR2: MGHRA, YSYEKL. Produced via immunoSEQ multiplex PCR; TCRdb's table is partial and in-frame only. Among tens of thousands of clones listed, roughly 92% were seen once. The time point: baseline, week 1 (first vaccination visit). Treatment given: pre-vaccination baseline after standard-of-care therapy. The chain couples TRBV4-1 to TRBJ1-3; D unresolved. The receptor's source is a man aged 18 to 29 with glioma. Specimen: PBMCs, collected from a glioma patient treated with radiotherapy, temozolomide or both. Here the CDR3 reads CASSQDRVSGNTIYF. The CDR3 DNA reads TGCGCCAGCAGCCAAGATAGGGTTTCTGGAAACACCATATATTTT.